The 19 T cell receptor beta chains below come from one sample, sequenced in a study of blood T cell repertoires in COVID-19. Only in-frame clones appear in the TCRdb table, and some are missing; sequencing was by immunoSEQ multiplex PCR. The sample shows 300,000 to 400,000 clones, around 87% of them seen only once. Material: peripheral blood. The receptors originated from an older woman with COVID-19, enrolled during active disease.

Details on this clone: Other nucleotide sequences in the sample specify the same CDR3. The J gene is TRBJ2-7, the V gene TRBV5-4, with 7 positions matching TRBD1. This CDR3 comprises 13 residues. Germline V gene data show CDR1 as SGHNT and CDR2 as YYREEE (reference sequence). Losses at the gene ends were 2 bases for V and 5 bases for J; bases not matched to a gene: 4. The CDR3 spells CASSLQGRHEQYF. In DNA form, the CDR3 reads TGTGCCAGCAGCTTACAGGGGCGCCACGAGCAGTACTTC.

The chain is built from TRBV19 and TRBJ1-2; unclear D gene. The CDR3 is 14 amino acids. The V gene lost 7 bases and the J gene lost 0 bases, with 12 bases spanning the gap. Germline V gene lookup returns CDR1 LNHDA and CDR2 SQIVND (reference sequence). Written as DNA, the CDR3 is TGTGCCAGTAACACCTTTACTACTAACTATGGCTACACCTTC. Its translation is CASNTFTTNYGYTF.

The CDR3 DNA reads TGTGCCAGCAGCCCCGGACAGGGGTACAATGAGCAGTTCTTC. It is translated as CASSPGQGYNEQFF. The chain has TRBV11-3 and TRBJ2-1, with 9 nucleotides matching TRBD1. There are 14 residues in the CDR3. The germline gives CDR1 SGHNT, CDR2 YENEEA. V shed 5 bases, J shed 4 bases, and the junction held 3 bases outside the gene matches. The full variable domain, completed using reference TRBV11-3 and TRBJ2-1, is EAGVVQSPRYKIIEKKQPVAFWCNPISGHNTLYWYLQNLGQGPELLIRYENEEAVDDSQLPKDRFSAERLKGVDSTLKIQPAELGDSAVYLCASSPGQGYNEQFFGPGTRLTVL.

The CDR3 DNA sequence: TGTGCCAGCAGGCGGACAGGGGGCTCCTACGAGCAGTACTTC. Translated, it gives CASRRTGGSYEQYF. V gene TRBV13 combines with J gene TRBJ2-7; 10 bases agree with TRBD1. Trimming took 6 bases from V and 0 from J; bases not matched to a gene: 2. The CDR3 spans 14 residues. Germline CDR1 PRHDT, CDR2 FYEKMQ (reference sequence).

The J gene is TRBJ2-3, the V gene TRBV24-1; D gene ambiguous. The CDR3 has 14 residues. V gave up 3 bases and J gave up 4 bases, with 10 bases separating them. The germline V gene has CDR1 KGHDR and CDR2 SFDVKD. The CDR3 is CATSDPRNPDTQYF. CDR3 in DNA: TGTGCCACCAGTGATCCGAGGAACCCAGATACGCAGTATTTT.

The rearrangement joins TRBV5-1 to TRBJ1-1; 8 bases are shared with TRBD1. Germline-derived CDR1 and CDR2 are SGHRS and YFSETQ. The CDR3 extends over 15 amino acids. V gave up 7 bases and J gave up 0 bases; unmatched junction bases: 8. DNA for the CDR3: TGCGCCAGCGGCCTCAGGGGGCCAATGAACACTGAAGCTTTCTTT. Protein product: CASGLRGPMNTEAFF.

V gene TRBV4-2 combines with J gene TRBJ2-2, with D perhaps TRBD1 (5 bases). Germline CDR1 reads LGHNA; CDR2 reads YNFKEQ. Trimming shortened V by 0 bases and J by 4 bases, and 9 bases separated the two germline ends. The CDR3 is 15 amino acids. For the CDR3, the DNA is TGTGCCAGCAGCCAAGACAGGGTAGGCACCGGGGAGCTGTTTTTT. It codes for CASSQDRVGTGELFF.

The rearrangement joins TRBV6-2 or TRBV6-3 to TRBJ1-2, with D unclear. There are 13 residues in the CDR3. Germline CDR1 and CDR2: MNHEY and SVGEGT. V lost 6 bases and J 4 bases, leaving 12 bases between the germline ends. The CDR3 DNA reads TGTGCCAGCAGCCCCATCGGGAGCTATGGCTACACCTTC. Translation gives CASSPIGSYGYTF.

The J gene is TRBJ2-7, the V gene TRBV19; the match to TRBD1 covers 12 bases. The CDR3 covers 15 residues. The V segment lost 5 bases and the J segment 3 bases; nucleotides outside the gene matches: 5. Germline V gives CDR1 LNHDA, CDR2 SQIVND (reference sequence). The CDR3 nucleotides are TGTGCCAGTAGTCCGGGGACAGGGGGCGTCTACGAGCAGTACTTC. Its protein is CASSPGTGGVYEQYF.

The rearrangement links TRBV6-6 to TRBJ1-1; D possibly corresponds to TRBD1 (6 bases). The length of the CDR3 is 15 residues. From germline, CDR1 is MNHNY and CDR2 SVGAGI (reference sequence). The V end lost 2 bases, the J end lost 1 base, and 11 bases lay between the germline ends. The CDR3 sequence: CASSYPHRANTEAFF. DNA of the CDR3: TGTGCCAGCAGTTACCCCCACAGGGCGAACACTGAAGCTTTCTTT.

The chain is built from TRBV7-6 and TRBJ1-2; 7 bases fit TRBD1. Germline CDR1 SGHVS, CDR2 FNYEAQ. The CDR3 length is 13 residues. Trimming cost V 3 bases and J 4 bases; bases outside gene matches: 2. CDR3 protein: CASSFDRAYGYTF. The CDR3 DNA follows: TGTGCCAGCAGCTTTGACAGGGCCTATGGCTACACCTTC.

The chain is built from TRBV2 and TRBJ1-1; the match to TRBD1 covers 7 bases. The V gene's germline CDR1 is SNHLY and CDR2 FYNNEI. V shed 6 bases and J 0 bases; nucleotides not matched to a gene: 4. The CDR3 has 14 amino acids. In DNA form, the CDR3 reads TGTGCCAGCAGCCCGGGACAGATGAACACTGAAGCTTTCTTT. Residues: CASSPGQMNTEAFF.

In its sample, this clone was seen once. CDR3 coding DNA: TGTGCCAGCAGCTTGAGAAGGAGTCAGGGGGCGCGAGGAAACACCATATATTTT. It yields the protein CASSLRRSQGARGNTIYF. The genes are TRBV5-6 and TRBJ1-3, with 8 bases identical to TRBD1. This CDR3 contains 18 residues. The V and J ends lost 1 base and 4 bases, in that order; junction bases with no gene match: 13. Germline V gene lookup returns CDR1 SGHDT and CDR2 YYEEEE.

The chain is built from TRBV11-2 and TRBJ2-5, with 13 bases matching TRBD2. The germline V gene has CDR1 SGHAT and CDR2 FQNNGV. Trimming took 5 bases from V and 3 from J; bases not matched to a gene: 12. The CDR3 covers 18 residues. CDR3 nucleotides: TGTGCCAGCAGCCCGGCCGAACTAGCGGGGGGGAGAAAAGAGACCCAGTACTTC. Translating it yields CASSPAELAGGRKETQYF.

This clone was found a few times. The rearrangement uses TRBV28 and TRBJ2-2; 8 bases align to TRBD1. The germline gives CDR1 MDHEN, CDR2 SYDVKM. The CDR3 extends over 16 amino acids. With 7 bases clipped from V and 3 bases from J, the junction kept 10 bases outside the gene matches. The CDR3 coding sequence is TGTGCCAGCAACAGCCCAGGGGGCACGTACACCGGGGAGCTGTTTTTT. Translated, it gives CASNSPGGTYTGELFF.

The chain links TRBV4-1 to TRBJ2-1, with TRBD2 matching 9 bases. V shed 4 bases, J shed 7 bases, and the junction held 2 bases outside the gene matches. The CDR3 has 13 amino acids. In germline, CDR1 is MGHRA, CDR2 YSYEKL. CDR3 coding DNA: TGCGCCAGCAGCCCTAGCGGGGAAAATGAGCAGTTCTTC. Translated: CASSPSGENEQFF.

V gene TRBV11-1 combines with J gene TRBJ2-5, with a possible D match to TRBD2 (5 bases). There are 13 residues in the CDR3. Trimming took 5 bases from V and 7 from J, leaving 14 bases between them. Germline assignment: CDR1 SGHAT and CDR2 FQDESV (reference sequence). The DNA for the CDR3 is TGTGCCAGCAGCCCTAGCCTTAGAGGGACCCAGTACTTC. Its protein product is CASSPSLRGTQYF.

The chain uses TRBV6-5 and TRBJ1-1; D is unresolved. The V gene's germline CDR1 is MNHEY and CDR2 SVGAGI. V was trimmed by 6 bases and J by 1 base, leaving 9 bases between them. This CDR3 has 13 amino acids. CDR3 nucleotides: TGTGCCAGCAGCGTACAATCGAACACTGAAGCTTTCTTT. It encodes CASSVQSNTEAFF.

CDR3 residues: CASSAGGTSGTLDTQYF. CDR3 coding DNA: TGTGCCAGCAGCGCCGGTGGGACTAGCGGAACCTTGGATACGCAGTATTTT. V gene TRBV9 combines with J gene TRBJ2-3, with 11 bases identical to TRBD2. V lost 3 bases and J lost 6; bases outside the gene matches: 12. CDR3 size: 17 residues. Germline V gene data show CDR1 as SGDLS and CDR2 as YYNGEE.